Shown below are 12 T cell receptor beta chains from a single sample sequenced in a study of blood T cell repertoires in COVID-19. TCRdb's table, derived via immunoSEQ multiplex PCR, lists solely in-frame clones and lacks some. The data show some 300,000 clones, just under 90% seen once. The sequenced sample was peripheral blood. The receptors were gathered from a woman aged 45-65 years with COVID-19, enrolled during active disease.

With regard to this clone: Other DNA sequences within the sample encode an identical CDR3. CDR3 nucleotides: TGTGCCAGCAGCTTATCAGGCTCCACAGATACGCAGTATTTT. Amino acids: CASSLSGSTDTQYF. The V gene is TRBV11-3, the J gene TRBJ2-3; D gene uncertain. This CDR3 has 14 amino acids. V lost 2 bases and J 2 bases, leaving 8 bases between the germline ends. Per germline, CDR1 SGHNT and CDR2 YENEEA.

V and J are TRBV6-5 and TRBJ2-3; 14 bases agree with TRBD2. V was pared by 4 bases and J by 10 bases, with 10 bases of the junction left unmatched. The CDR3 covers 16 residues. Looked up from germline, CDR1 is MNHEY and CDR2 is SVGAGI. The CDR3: CASSSLTSGRARAQYF. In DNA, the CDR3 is TGTGCCAGCAGTTCCTTGACTAGCGGGAGGGCCAGGGCGCAGTATTTT.

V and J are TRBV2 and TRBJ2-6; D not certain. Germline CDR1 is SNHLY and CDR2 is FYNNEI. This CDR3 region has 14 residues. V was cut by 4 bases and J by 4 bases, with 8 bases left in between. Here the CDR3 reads CASSALTGANVLTF. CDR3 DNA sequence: TGTGCCAGCAGTGCCCTTACAGGGGCCAACGTCCTGACTTTC.

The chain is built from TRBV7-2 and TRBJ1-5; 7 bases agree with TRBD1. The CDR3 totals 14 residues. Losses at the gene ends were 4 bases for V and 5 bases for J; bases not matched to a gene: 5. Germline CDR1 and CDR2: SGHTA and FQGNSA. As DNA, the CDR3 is TGTGCCAGCAGCTCATTACAGGGGTATCAGCCCCAGCATTTT. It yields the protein CASSSLQGYQPQHF. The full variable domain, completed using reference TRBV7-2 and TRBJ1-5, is GAGVSQSPSNKVTEKGKDVELRCDPISGHTALYWYRQSLGQGLEFLIYFQGNSAPDKSGLPSDRFSAERTGGSVSTLTIQRTQQEDSAVYLCASSSLQGYQPQHFGDGTRLSIL.

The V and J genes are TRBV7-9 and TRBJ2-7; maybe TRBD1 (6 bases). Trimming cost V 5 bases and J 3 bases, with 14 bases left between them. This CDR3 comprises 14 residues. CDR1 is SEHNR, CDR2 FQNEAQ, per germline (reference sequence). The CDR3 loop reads CASSTHNRDYEQYF. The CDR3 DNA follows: TGTGCCAGCAGCACCCATAACAGGGACTACGAGCAGTACTTC.

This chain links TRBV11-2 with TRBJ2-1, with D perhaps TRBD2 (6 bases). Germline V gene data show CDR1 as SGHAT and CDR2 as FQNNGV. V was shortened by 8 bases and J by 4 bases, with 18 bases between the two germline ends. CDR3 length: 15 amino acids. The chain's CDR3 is CASGYWVAAYNEQFF. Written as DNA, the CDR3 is TGTGCCAGCGGCTATTGGGTAGCGGCTTACAATGAGCAGTTCTTC.

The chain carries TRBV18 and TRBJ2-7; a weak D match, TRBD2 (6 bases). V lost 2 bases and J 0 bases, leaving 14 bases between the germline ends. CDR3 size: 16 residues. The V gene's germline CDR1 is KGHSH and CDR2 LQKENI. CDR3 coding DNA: TGTGCCAGCTCACCATTAACTAGCCAGCACTCCTACGAGCAGTACTTC. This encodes CASSPLTSQHSYEQYF.

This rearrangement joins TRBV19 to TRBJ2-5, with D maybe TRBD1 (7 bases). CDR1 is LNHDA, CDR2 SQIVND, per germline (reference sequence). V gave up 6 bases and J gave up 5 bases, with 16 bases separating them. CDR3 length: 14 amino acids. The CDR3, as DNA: TGTGCCAGTAGGGGAGGAGGGGGCCGGGAGACCCAGTACTTC. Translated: CASRGGGGRETQYF.

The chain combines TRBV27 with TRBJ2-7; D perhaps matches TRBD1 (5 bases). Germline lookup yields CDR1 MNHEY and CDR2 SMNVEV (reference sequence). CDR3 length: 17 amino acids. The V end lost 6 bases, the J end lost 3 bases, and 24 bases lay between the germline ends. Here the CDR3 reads CASSSIGIQGSNYEQYF. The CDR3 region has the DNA TGTGCCAGCAGCTCAATTGGGATCCAGGGCTCAAACTACGAGCAGTACTTC.

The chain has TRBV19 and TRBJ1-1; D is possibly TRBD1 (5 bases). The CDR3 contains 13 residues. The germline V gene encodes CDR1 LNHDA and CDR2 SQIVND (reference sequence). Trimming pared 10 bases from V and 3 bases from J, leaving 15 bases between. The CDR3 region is CATSDRHYTEAFF. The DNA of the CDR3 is TGTGCCACCTCTGACAGACATTACACTGAAGCTTTCTTT.

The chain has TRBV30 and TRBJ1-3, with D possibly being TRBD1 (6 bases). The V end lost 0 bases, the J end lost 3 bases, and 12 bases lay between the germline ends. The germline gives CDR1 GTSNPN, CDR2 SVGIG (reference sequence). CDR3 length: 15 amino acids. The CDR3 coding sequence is TGTGCCTGGAGTGTACTGGGGGCGGATGGAAACACCATATATTTT. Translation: CAWSVLGADGNTIYF. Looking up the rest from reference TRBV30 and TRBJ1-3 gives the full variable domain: SQTIHQWPATLVQPVGSPLSLECTVEGTSNPNLYWYRQAAGRGLQLLFYSVGIGQISSEVPQNLSASRPQDRQFILSSKKLLLSDSGFYLCAWSVLGADGNTIYFGEGSWLTVV.

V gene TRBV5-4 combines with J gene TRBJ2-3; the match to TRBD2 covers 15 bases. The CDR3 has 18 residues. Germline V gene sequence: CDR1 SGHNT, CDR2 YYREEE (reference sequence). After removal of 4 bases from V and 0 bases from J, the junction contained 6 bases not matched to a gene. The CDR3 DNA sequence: TGTGCCAGCAGCACCGGGACTAGCGGGAGGAAGAGCACAGATACGCAGTATTTT. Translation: CASSTGTSGRKSTDTQYF.